One sample yielded the 23 T cell receptor beta chains listed below, sequenced in a study of CD8 T cells in ankylosing spondylitis. TCRdb called the 5' RACE reads again in MiXCR, with one record for every CDR3 protein. The sample comprises 400,000 to 450,000 distinct CDR3 sequences, about 15% of which are singletons, and just over 1% rests with the top ten. General study results and limits: The study identified a TCR beta motif of fewer than 10 highly homologous variants that appeared characteristic of ankylosing spondylitis blood.

The antigens these receptors bind are not known. What was sequenced was blood, either unsorted or a sorted T cell fraction (not recorded which). The receptors originated from a male donor with ankylosing spondylitis.

The chain has TRBV3-1 and TRBJ2-2; D gene uncertain. Germline-derived CDR1 and CDR2 are LGHDT and YNNKEL (reference sequence). V lost 0 bases, J lost 2 bases, and 4 bases lay in between. The CDR3 sequence is 14 residues long. CDR3 sequence reads: CASSQDFNTGELFF. As DNA, the CDR3 is TGTGCCAGCAGCCAAGACTTTAACACCGGGGAGCTGTTTTTT.

The chain carries TRBV5-4 and TRBJ2-3; 8 positions agree with TRBD2. The CDR3 consists of 17 residues. The trim removed 0 bases at V and 0 bases at J, leaving 6 bases unmatched. Looked up from germline, CDR1 is SGHNT and CDR2 is YYREEE (reference sequence). The DNA for the CDR3 is TGTGCCAGCAGCTTGGGGGGTGGCGGGAGGAGCACAGATACGCAGTATTTT. It translates to CASSLGGGGRSTDTQYF.

This clonotype was detected only a few times. The chain couples TRBV5-1 to TRBJ2-3, with 8 bases matching TRBD1. With 3 bases clipped from V and 6 bases from J, the junction kept 3 bases outside the gene matches. This CDR3 has 13 amino acids. Germline V gene sequence: CDR1 SGHRS, CDR2 YFSETQ. The CDR3 bases are TGCGCCAGCAGCTACTACAGGGGGGATACGCAGTATTTT. This gives the protein CASSYYRGDTQYF.

This clonotype occurred a few times. The rearrangement links TRBV18 to TRBJ1-4, with TRBD1 matching 7 bases. V trimming: 3 bases; J trimming: 0 bases; junction bases outside the gene matches: 16. The CDR3 covers 20 residues. The germline gives CDR1 KGHSH, CDR2 LQKENI. DNA of the CDR3: TGTGCCAGCTCACCCCGAGGGGGCACCGGGACGAAAGCAACTAATGAAAAACTGTTTTTT. Translation gives CASSPRGGTGTKATNEKLFF.

The chain carries TRBV20-1 and TRBJ2-7; D is possibly TRBD1 (5 bases). Germline CDR1 reads DFQATT; CDR2 reads SNEGSKA (reference sequence). CDR3 length: 13 residues. V was cut by 6 bases and J by 3 bases, with 15 bases left in between. CDR3 in DNA: TGCAGTGCCACGGACAAGGTCCTCTACGAGCAGTACTTC. It yields the protein CSATDKVLYEQYF.

This clonotype was found a few times. The chain is built from TRBV4-1 and TRBJ2-5; 14 positions agree with TRBD2. CDR1 MGHRA and CDR2 YSYEKL come from the germline V gene. V was pared by 3 bases and J by 5 bases, with 2 bases of the junction left unmatched. This CDR3 contains 15 residues. The CDR3 spells CASSHRLAGGETQYF. The CDR3 DNA sequence: TGCGCCAGCAGCCATCGACTAGCGGGGGGGGAGACCCAGTACTTC.

Many counts were recorded for this clonotype. The junction and the germline gene differ at one end; a read error may be behind it. The chain uses TRBV7-3 and TRBJ1-1; D gene ambiguous. The germline V gene has CDR1 SGHTA and CDR2 FQGTGA. The CDR3 extends over 13 amino acids. CDR3 amino acids: CASSLTQNTEAFF. For the CDR3, the DNA is TGCGCCAGCAGCTTGACCCAGAACACTGAAGCTTTCTTT.

CDR3 loop: CATSAAGPLYNEQFF. DNA for the CDR3: TGTGCCACCAGCGCCGCGGGACCACTATACAATGAGCAGTTCTTC. The J gene is TRBJ2-1, the V gene TRBV24-1; tentatively, D is TRBD2 (6 bases). CDR3 length: 15 amino acids. Germline-derived CDR1 and CDR2 are KGHDR and SFDVKD. V was clipped by 7 bases and J by 4 bases, with 16 bases between them.

This clonotype was counted many times. The gene calls are TRBV28 and TRBJ1-6; a weak D match, TRBD1 (6 bases). Trimming removed 11 bases from V and 0 bases from J, with 11 bases in between. This CDR3 is built from 14 residues. The germline V gene has CDR1 MDHEN and CDR2 SYDVKM. CDR3 amino acids: CAVQGSSYNSPLHF. As DNA, the CDR3 is TGTGCCGTACAGGGTAGCTCCTATAATTCACCCCTCCACTTT.

This chain links TRBV28 with TRBJ2-2, with 7 bases matching TRBD1. V lost 3 bases, J lost 7 bases, and 8 bases stayed unmatched. Looked up from germline, CDR1 is MDHEN and CDR2 is SYDVKM. This CDR3 contains 15 residues. The CDR3 sequence: CASSFKGAYIGELFF. In DNA form, the CDR3 reads TGTGCCAGCAGTTTTAAGGGGGCGTATATCGGGGAGCTGTTTTTT.

This clonotype was detected a few times. The rearrangement uses TRBV7-2 and TRBJ1-5; 9 positions match TRBD1. The CDR3 loop spans 15 amino acids. The germline V gene encodes CDR1 SGHTA and CDR2 FQGNSA. The trim removed 5 bases at V and 6 bases at J, leaving 8 bases unmatched. The DNA of the CDR3 is TGTGCCAGCAGCCGGGGACAGGGTCTGGGTCAGCCCCAGCATTTT. Encoded protein: CASSRGQGLGQPQHF.

This clonotype has ten or more counts. The chain couples TRBV12-3 or TRBV12-4 to TRBJ2-7, with TRBD1 matching over 8 bases. J gave up 4 bases and V 6 bases, and 8 bases lay outside the gene matches. The CDR3 consists of 14 residues. The CDR3 protein is CASSPTGGIYEQYF. CDR3 coding DNA: TGTGCCAGCAGCCCTACAGGGGGGATTTACGAGCAGTACTTC.

The V call is TRBV7-2, the J call TRBJ2-1, with 9 bases that match TRBD2. The CDR3 runs to 18 residues. V lost 0 bases, J lost 1 base, and 7 bases stayed unmatched. Germline loops: CDR1 SGHTA, CDR2 FQGNSA. This chain's CDR3 is CASSLAPHSGSSYNEQFF. CDR3 bases: TGTGCCAGCAGCTTAGCCCCACATAGCGGGAGTTCCTACAATGAGCAGTTCTTC.

This chain links TRBV10-3 with TRBJ2-1; 7 bases are a match to TRBD1. This CDR3 has 15 residues. Germline CDR1 reads ENHRY; CDR2 reads SYGVKD. The trim removed 3 bases at V and 7 bases at J, leaving 9 bases unmatched. The CDR3 DNA follows: TGTGCCATCAGTGAAGGGGACAGTGGATGGAATGAGCAGTTCTTC. Protein product: CAISEGDSGWNEQFF.

This clonotype was detected only a few times. The chain combines TRBV7-3 with TRBJ2-2; D remains ambiguous. The V end was cut by 5 bases, the J end by 5 bases, with 12 bases between. The length of the CDR3 is 14 residues. CDR1 is SGHTA, CDR2 FQGTGA, per germline. The CDR3 sequence: CASSPARSTGELFF. The CDR3 DNA reads as TGTGCCAGCAGCCCAGCCCGGAGTACCGGGGAGCTGTTTTTT.

This clonotype was detected many times. The rearrangement joins TRBV28 to TRBJ2-3; 10 bases match TRBD2. The V segment lost 5 bases and the J segment 1 base; nucleotides outside the gene matches: 3. CDR1 is MDHEN, CDR2 SYDVKM, per germline. CDR3 size: 15 residues. The CDR3 region has the DNA TGTGCCAGCAGTCCCGGGACTAGCGGCACAGATACGCAGTATTTT. Its protein product is CASSPGTSGTDTQYF. The complete variable domain, with remaining parts taken from reference TRBV28 and TRBJ2-3, reads DVKVTQSSRYLVKRTGEKVFLECVQDMDHENMFWYRQDPGLGLRLIYFSYDVKMKEKGDIPEGYSVSREKKERFSLILESASTNQTSMYLCASSPGTSGTDTQYFGPGTRLTVL.

The V and J genes are TRBV15 and TRBJ2-3, with TRBD2 matching over 11 bases. This CDR3 has 16 amino acids. Per the germline V gene, CDR1 is LNHNV and CDR2 is YYDKDF (reference sequence). V shed 0 bases and J 5 bases; nucleotides not matched to a gene: 4. The CDR3 sequence is CATSREGTSGLDTQYF. The CDR3 region has the DNA TGTGCCACCAGCAGAGAAGGGACTAGCGGATTAGATACGCAGTATTTT.

In this sample, this clonotype turned up a few times. This chain links TRBV5-1 with TRBJ2-2, with D tentatively TRBD1 (6 bases). Trimming stripped 0 bases from V and 1 base from J, with 10 bases between. From germline, CDR1 is SGHRS and CDR2 YFSETQ. This CDR3 region has 16 residues. CDR3 region: CASSLDRVGNTGELFF. The CDR3 DNA reads TGCGCCAGCAGCTTGGACAGGGTCGGGAACACCGGGGAGCTGTTTTTT.

The chain carries TRBV11-2 and TRBJ2-7; D possibly corresponds to TRBD2 (5 bases). Per germline, CDR1 SGHAT and CDR2 FQNNGV. This CDR3 has 14 residues. Trimming cost V 5 bases and J 3 bases, with 14 bases left between them. Written as DNA, the CDR3 is TGTGCCAGCAGCCCGCAACCTACTAGCTACGAGCAGTACTTC. This sequence encodes CASSPQPTSYEQYF.

The V and J genes are TRBV28 and TRBJ2-7; no clear D gene. There are 12 residues in the CDR3. The germline V gene encodes CDR1 MDHEN and CDR2 SYDVKM. The V gene lost 8 bases and the J gene lost 2 bases, with 10 bases spanning the gap. The CDR3 protein is CASGTEAYEQYF. Written as DNA, the CDR3 is TGTGCCAGCGGAACGGAAGCCTACGAGCAGTACTTC.

As DNA, the CDR3 is TGTGCCAGCAGTGTCGAAGTGGGATTTGAAGCTTTCTTT. Residues: CASSVEVGFEAFF. The chain is built from TRBV6-4 and TRBJ1-1; D call uncertain. The V end was cut by 4 bases, the J end by 7 bases, with 13 bases between. This CDR3 contains 13 residues. The germline V gene has CDR1 MRHNA and CDR2 SNTAGT.

V usage is TRBV27 and J usage is TRBJ2-7; 10 nucleotides match TRBD2. The CDR3 has 21 residues. The J segment lost 6 bases and the V segment lost 2 bases, leaving 25 bases of the junction unmatched. Germline lookup yields CDR1 MNHEY and CDR2 SMNVEV (reference sequence). This CDR3 reads CASSLRGTGLAGETWRSEQYF. The CDR3 DNA sequence: TGTGCCAGCAGTTTAAGGGGGACGGGGCTAGCGGGAGAGACGTGGCGTAGCGAGCAGTACTTC.

This clonotype was seen more than once but under ten times. V is TRBV7-9 and J is TRBJ1-1; D perhaps matches TRBD1 (6 bases). Trimming cost V 5 bases and J 4 bases, with 17 bases left between them. There are 15 residues in the CDR3. Germline loops: CDR1 SEHNR, CDR2 FQNEAQ (reference sequence). CDR3 in amino acids: CASSPGVRQITEAFF. In nucleotides, the CDR3 is TGTGCCAGCAGCCCAGGGGTCAGACAGATCACTGAAGCTTTCTTT.